The entry below describes one TCR beta chain. What it binds is not known. The sample belongs to a study of T cells in tuberculosis. Notes on the study in general: Smaller distances to GMM-specific TCRs suggested their expansion in active tuberculosis.

Stated time point: new active TB diagnosis, blood taken before or within 7 days of starting treatment. The table came from immunoSEQ multiplex PCR; TCRdb's copy has only in-frame clones and leaves some out. The table includes some 49,000 clones, around 96% detected once. The germline V gene encodes CDR1 LGHNA and CDR2 YNFKEQ. J gave up 1 base and V 1 base, and 11 bases lay outside the gene matches. The CDR3 spans 19 residues. Sequenced here: PBMCs, sampled at tuberculosis diagnosis. The V call is TRBV4-2, the J call TRBJ2-7, with TRBD2 matching over 12 bases. The TCR originated in an adult with tuberculosis. CDR3 loop: CASSQGTSGTHTLSYEQYF. Here the CDR3 DNA reads TGTGCCAGCAGCCAAGGGACTAGCGGGACCCATACCTTGTCCTACGAGCAGTACTTC.